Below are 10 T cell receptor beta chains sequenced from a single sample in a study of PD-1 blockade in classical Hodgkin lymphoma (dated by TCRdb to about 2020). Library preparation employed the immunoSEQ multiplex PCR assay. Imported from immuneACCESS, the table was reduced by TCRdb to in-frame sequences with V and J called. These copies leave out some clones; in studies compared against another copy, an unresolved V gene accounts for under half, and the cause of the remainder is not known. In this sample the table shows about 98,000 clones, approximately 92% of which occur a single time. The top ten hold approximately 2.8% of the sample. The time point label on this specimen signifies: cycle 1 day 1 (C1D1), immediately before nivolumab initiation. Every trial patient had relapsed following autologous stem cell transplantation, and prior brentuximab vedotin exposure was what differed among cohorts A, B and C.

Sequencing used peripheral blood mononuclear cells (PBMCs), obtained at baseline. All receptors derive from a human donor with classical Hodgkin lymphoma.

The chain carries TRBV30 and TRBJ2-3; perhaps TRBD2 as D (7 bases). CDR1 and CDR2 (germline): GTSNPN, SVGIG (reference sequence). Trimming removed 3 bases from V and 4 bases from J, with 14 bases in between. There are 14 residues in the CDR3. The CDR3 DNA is TGTGCCTGGAGGTATGCGGGGGCTTCAGATACGCAGTATTTT. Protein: CAWRYAGASDTQYF.

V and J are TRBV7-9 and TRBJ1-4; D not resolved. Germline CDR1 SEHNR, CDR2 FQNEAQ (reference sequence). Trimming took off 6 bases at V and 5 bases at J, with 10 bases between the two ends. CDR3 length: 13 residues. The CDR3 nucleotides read TGTGCCAGCAGTAGTTACCAGAATGAAAAACTGTTTTTT. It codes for CASSSYQNEKLFF.

CDR3 coding DNA: TGTGCCAGCAGTCGTGACCCCACCTACGAGCAGTACTTC. This encodes CASSRDPTYEQYF. The chain couples TRBV6-5 to TRBJ2-7; D gene ambiguous. The CDR3 loop spans 13 amino acids. Per germline, CDR1 MNHEY and CDR2 SVGAGI. The ends were cut back, 5 bases at V and 2 bases at J, with 10 bases in the middle.

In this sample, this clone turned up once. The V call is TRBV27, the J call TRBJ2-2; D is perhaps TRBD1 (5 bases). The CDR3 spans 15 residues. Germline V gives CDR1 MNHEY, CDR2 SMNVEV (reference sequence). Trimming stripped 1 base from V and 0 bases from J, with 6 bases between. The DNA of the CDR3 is TGTGCCAGCAGTTTATTAGGGGCGAACACCGGGGAGCTGTTTTTT. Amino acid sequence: CASSLLGANTGELFF.

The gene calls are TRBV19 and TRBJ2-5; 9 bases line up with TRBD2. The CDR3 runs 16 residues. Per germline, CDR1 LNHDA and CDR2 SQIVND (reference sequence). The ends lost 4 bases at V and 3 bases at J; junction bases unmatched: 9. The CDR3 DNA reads TGTGCCAGTAGTACACTAGCGGGTTCGAGTAAAGAGACCCAGTACTTC. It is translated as CASSTLAGSSKETQYF.

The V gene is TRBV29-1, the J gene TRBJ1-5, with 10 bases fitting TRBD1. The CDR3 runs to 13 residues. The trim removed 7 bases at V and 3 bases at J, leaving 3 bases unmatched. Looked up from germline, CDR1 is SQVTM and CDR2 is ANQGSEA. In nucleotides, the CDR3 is TGCAGCGCGACAGGGGGCTTCAATCAGCCCCAGCATTTT. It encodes CSATGGFNQPQHF.

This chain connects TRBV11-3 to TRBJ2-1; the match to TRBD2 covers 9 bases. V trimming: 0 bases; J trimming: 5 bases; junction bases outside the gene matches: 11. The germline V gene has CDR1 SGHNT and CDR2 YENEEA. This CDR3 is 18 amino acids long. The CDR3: CASSLDRWGLAVDNEQFF. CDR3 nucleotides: TGTGCCAGCAGCTTAGATCGCTGGGGACTAGCCGTCGACAATGAGCAGTTCTTC.

CDR3 in DNA: TGTGCCAGCAGCTTAGGCAATGTAGCGGGAGACTACAATGAGCAGTTCTTC. This gives the protein CASSLGNVAGDYNEQFF. The genes are TRBV7-3 and TRBJ2-1, with 9 bases identical to TRBD2. This CDR3 contains 17 residues. In germline, CDR1 is SGHTA, CDR2 FQGTGA. The V segment lost 2 bases and the J segment 3 bases; nucleotides outside the gene matches: 8.

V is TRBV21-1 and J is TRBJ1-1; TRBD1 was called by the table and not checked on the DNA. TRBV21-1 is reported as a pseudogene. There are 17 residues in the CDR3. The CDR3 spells CASSKKLKYRDDTEAFF. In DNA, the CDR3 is TGTGCCAGCAGCAAAAAATTAAAATACAGGGACGACACTGAAGCTTTCTTT.

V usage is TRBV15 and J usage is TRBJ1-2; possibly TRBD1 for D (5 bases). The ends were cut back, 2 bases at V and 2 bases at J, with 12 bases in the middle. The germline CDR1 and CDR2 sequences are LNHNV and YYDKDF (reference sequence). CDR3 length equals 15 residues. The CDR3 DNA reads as TGTGCCACCAGCAGACCAGACGGGGCCAACTATGGCTACACCTTC. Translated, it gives CATSRPDGANYGYTF. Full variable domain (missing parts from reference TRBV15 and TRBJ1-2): DAMVIQNPRYQVTQFGKPVTLSCSQTLNHNVMYWYQQKSSQAPKLLFHYYDKDFNNEADTPDNFQSRRPNTSFCFLDIRSPGLGDTAMYLCATSRPDGANYGYTFGSGTRLTVV.